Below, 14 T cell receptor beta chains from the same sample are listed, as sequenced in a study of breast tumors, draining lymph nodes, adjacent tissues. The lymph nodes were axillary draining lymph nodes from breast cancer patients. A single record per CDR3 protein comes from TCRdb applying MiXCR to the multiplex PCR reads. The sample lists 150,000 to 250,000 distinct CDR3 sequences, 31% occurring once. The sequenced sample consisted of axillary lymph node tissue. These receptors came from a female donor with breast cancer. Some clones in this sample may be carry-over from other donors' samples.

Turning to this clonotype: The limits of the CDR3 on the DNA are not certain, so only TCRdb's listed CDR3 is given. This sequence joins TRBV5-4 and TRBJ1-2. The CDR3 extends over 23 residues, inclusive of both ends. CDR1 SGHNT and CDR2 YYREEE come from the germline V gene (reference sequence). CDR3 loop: CASSRVGAKSHEQYFGPAEGYTF.

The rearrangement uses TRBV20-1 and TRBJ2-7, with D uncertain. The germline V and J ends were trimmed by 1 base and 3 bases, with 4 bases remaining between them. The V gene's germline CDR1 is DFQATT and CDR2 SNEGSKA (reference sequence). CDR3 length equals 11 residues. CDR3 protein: CSARAGYEQYF. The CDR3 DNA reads TGCAGTGCTAGAGCTGGCTACGAGCAGTACTTC.

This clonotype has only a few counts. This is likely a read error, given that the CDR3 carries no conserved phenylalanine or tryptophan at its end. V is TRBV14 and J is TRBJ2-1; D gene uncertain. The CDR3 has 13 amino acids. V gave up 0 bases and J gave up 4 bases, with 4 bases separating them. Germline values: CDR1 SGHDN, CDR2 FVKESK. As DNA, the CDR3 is TGTGCCAGCAGCCAAGACAGGTACAATGAGCAGTTCTCC. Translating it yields CASSQDRYNEQFS.

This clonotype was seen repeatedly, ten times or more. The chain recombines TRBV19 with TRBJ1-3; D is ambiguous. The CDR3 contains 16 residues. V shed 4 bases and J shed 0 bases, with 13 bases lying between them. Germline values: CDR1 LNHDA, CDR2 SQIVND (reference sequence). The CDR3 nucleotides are TGTGCCAGTAGTAAAGAGAGCAACCCCTCTGGAAACACCATATATTTT. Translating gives CASSKESNPSGNTIYF.

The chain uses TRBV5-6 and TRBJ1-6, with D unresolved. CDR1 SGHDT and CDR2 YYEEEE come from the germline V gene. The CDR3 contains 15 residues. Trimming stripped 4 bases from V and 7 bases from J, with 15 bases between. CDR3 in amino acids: CASSPGGSKNSPLHF. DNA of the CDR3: TGTGCCAGCAGCCCCGGCGGGAGCAAGAATTCACCCCTCCACTTT.

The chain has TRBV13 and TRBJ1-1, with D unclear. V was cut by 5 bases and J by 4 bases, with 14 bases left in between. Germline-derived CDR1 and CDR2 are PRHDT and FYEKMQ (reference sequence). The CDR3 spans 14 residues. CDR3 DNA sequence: TGTGCCAGCAGCCCACCACCGAGGGCCACTGAAGCTTTCTTT. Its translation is CASSPPPRATEAFF.

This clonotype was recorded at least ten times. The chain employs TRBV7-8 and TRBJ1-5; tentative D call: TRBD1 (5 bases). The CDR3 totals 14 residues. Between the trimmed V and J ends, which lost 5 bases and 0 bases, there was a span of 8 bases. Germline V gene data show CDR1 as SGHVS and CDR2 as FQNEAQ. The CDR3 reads CASSPDNSNQPQHF. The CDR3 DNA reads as TGTGCCAGCAGCCCGGACAATAGCAATCAGCCCCAGCATTTT.

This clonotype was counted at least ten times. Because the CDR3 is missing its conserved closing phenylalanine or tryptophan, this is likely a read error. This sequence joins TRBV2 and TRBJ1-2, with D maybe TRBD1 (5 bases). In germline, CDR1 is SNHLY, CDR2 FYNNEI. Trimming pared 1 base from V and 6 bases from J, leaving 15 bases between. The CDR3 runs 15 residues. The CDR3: CASSEGLGGFDGYTL. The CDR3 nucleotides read TGTGCCAGCAGTGAAGGGTTGGGGGGTTTCGATGGCTACACCCTC.

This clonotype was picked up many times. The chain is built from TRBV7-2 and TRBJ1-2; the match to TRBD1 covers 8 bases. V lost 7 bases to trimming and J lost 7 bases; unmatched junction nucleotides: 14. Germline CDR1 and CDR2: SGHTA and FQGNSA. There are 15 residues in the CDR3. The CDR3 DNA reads TGTGCCAGCAACCCAAGTGGACGGACAGGGATTGGCTACACCTTC. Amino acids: CASNPSGRTGIGYTF.

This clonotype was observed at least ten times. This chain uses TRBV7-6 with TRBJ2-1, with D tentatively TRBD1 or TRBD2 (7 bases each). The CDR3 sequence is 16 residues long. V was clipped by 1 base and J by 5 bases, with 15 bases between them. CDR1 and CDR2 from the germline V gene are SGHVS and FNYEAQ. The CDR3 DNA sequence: TGTGCCAGCAGCTTAGGGGCAGGGGGGGTCAACAATGAGCAGTTCTTC. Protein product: CASSLGAGGVNNEQFF. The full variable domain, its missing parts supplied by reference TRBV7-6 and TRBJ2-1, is GAGVSQSPRYKVTKRGQDVALRCDPISGHVSLYWYRQALGQGPEFLTYFNYEAQQDKSGLPNDRFSAERPEGSISTLTIQRTEQRDSAMYRCASSLGAGGVNNEQFFGPGTRLTVL.

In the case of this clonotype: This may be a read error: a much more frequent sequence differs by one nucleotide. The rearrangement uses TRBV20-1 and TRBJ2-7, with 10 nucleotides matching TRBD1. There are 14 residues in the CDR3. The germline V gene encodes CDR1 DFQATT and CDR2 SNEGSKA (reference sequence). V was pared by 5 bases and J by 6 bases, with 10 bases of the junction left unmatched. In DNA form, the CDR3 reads TGCAGTGCTCCGGGACAGGGGTTACCCTCCGAGCAGTACTTC. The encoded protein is CSAPGQGLPSEQYF.

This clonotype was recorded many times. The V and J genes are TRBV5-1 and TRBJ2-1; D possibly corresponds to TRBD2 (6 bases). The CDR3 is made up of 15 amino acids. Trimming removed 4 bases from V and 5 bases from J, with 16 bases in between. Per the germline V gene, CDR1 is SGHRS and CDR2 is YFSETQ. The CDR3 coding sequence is TGCGCCAGCAGCCTTCGCCTGACTAGAAACAATGAGCAGTTCTTC. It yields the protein CASSLRLTRNNEQFF.

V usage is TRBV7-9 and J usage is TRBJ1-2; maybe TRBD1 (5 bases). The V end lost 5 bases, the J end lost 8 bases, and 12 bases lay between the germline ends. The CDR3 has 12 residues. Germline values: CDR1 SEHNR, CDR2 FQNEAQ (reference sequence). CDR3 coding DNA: TGTGCCAGCAGCCAAGGGACTAGCGGCTACACCTTC. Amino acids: CASSQGTSGYTF. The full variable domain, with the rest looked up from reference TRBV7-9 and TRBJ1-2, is DTGVSQNPRHKITKRGQNVTFRCDPISEHNRLYWYRQTLGQGPEFLTYFQNEAQLEKSRLLSDRFSAERPKGSFSTLEIQRTEQGDSAMYLCASSQGTSGYTFGSGTRLTVV.

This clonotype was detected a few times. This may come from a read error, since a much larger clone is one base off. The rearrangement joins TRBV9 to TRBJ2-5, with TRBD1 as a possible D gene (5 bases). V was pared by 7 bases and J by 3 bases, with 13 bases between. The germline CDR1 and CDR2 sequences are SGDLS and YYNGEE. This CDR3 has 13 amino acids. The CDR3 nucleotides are TGTGCCAGCGGCGCAGGGATTGAAGAGACCCAGTACTTC. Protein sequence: CASGAGIEETQYF. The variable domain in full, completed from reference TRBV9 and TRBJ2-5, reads DSGVTQTPKHLITATGQRVTLRCSPRSGDLSVYWYQQSLDQGLQFLIQYYNGEERAKGNILERFSAQQFPDLHSELNLSSLELGDSALYFCASGAGIEETQYFGPGTRLLVL.